The 3 T cell receptor beta chains given below trace back to one sample, sequenced in a study of blood T cell repertoires in COVID-19 (dated by TCRdb to about 2020). Library creation used the immunoSEQ multiplex PCR assay. In its TCRdb copy, this immuneACCESS table keeps in-frame sequences only and misses some clones. Where compared with another copy, unresolved V genes explain less than half of these, and the others have no known cause. The sample profile shows about 50,000 clones; approximately 86% of them were found once. The leading ten clones occupy more than 5% of the sample. Sequences were obtained from peripheral blood. All receptors derive from a man aged 40-55 years with active COVID-19.

This chain connects TRBV2 to TRBJ2-1; a weak D match, TRBD1 (6 bases). Trimming stripped 6 bases from V and 3 bases from J, with 12 bases between. CDR3 size: 14 residues. Germline V gene data show CDR1 as SNHLY and CDR2 as FYNNEI. CDR3 sequence: CASRGRGGYNEQFF. DNA of the CDR3: TGTGCCAGCAGGGGCAGGGGTGGCTACAATGAGCAGTTCTTC. Complete variable domain (other parts from reference TRBV2 and TRBJ2-1): EPEVTQTPSHQVTQMGQEVILRCVPISNHLYFYWYRQILGQKVEFLVSFYNNEISEKSEIFDDQFSVERPDGSNFTLKIRSTKLEDSAMYFCASRGRGGYNEQFFGPGTRLTVL.

The rearrangement joins TRBV6-7 to TRBJ1-6; D might be TRBD1 (6 bases). TRBV6-7 is recorded as an ORF, its role being uncertain. V was cut by 3 bases and J by 7 bases, with 16 bases left in between. This CDR3 is 16 amino acids long. CDR3 nucleotides: TGTGCCAGCAGTTATCGTAGGGACACCTTAAATTCACCCCTCCACTTT. Protein product: CASSYRRDTLNSPLHF.

This chain joins TRBV10-3 and TRBJ1-3; 7 bases line up with TRBD1. Trimming at V came to 2 bases and at J to 2 bases, leaving 9 bases not matched to a gene. The CDR3 sequence is 17 residues long. Germline-derived CDR1 and CDR2 are ENHRY and SYGVKD. The CDR3 DNA sequence: TGTGCCATCAGTGAGAGTGGAGACAGGGTCCCTGGAAACACCATATATTTT. Protein: CAISESGDRVPGNTIYF.